The text below deals with one T cell receptor beta chain. Its antigen remains unidentified. Nashville, Tennessee was home to all donors, who were Caucasian adults. When samples were unsorted, about 90 million PBMCs were used for genomic DNA. This specimen comes from a study of shared clonotypes between healthy human individuals. Trimming removed 3 bases at V and 6 bases at J, with 9 bases between. The CDR3 consists of 13 residues. Per germline, CDR1 MDHEN and CDR2 SYDVKM. Points from the study as a whole: Clonotype sharing among donors, it was expected, would be affected by sequencing depth. Specimens sampled were limited to blood, with tissue repertoires likely differing.

Clones were read by immunoSEQ multiplex PCR, and TCRdb kept only the in-frame ones, dropping some. Of roughly 480,000 clones in the sample, 70% to 80% were seen once. This receptor was taken from a woman in her forties in good health. Some clones in this sample may be carry-over from other donors' samples. Sequencing used PBMCs. The chain combines TRBV28 with TRBJ1-5; no clear D gene. CDR3 bases: TGTGCCAGCAGTTTTCGCTCGGTTCAGCCCCAGCATTTT. Its protein product is CASSFRSVQPQHF. The full variable domain, in which reference TRBV28 and TRBJ1-5 provide the parts outside the CDR3, is DVKVTQSSRYLVKRTGEKVFLECVQDMDHENMFWYRQDPGLGLRLIYFSYDVKMKEKGDIPEGYSVSREKKERFSLILESASTNQTSMYLCASSFRSVQPQHFGDGTRLSIL.